Following are 5 T cell receptor beta chains from one sample sequenced in a study of T cell repertoires in cytomegalovirus infection. MiXCR, run by TCRdb on the reads, gives a single entry per CDR3 protein. The table includes around 450,000 distinct CDR3 sequences, around 32% detected once. Material for sequencing was PBMCs. The receptor set was obtained from a human donor in good health (CMV status not recorded). Some clones in this sample may be carry-over from other donors' samples.

The DNA of the CDR3 is TGTGCCACCAGCAGAGATCAGGGGTCTGTGCAGTACTTC. Its translation: CATSRDQGSVQYF. The chain recombines TRBV15 with TRBJ2-7; perhaps TRBD1 as D (6 bases). Per germline, CDR1 LNHNV and CDR2 YYDKDF (reference sequence). The CDR3 totals 13 residues. V lost 0 bases, J lost 9 bases, and 12 bases lay in between.

In nucleotides, the CDR3 is TGCGCCAGCAGCTTGACAGGGACGGCATACAATGAGCAGTTCTTC. It translates to CASSLTGTAYNEQFF. The chain employs TRBV5-1 and TRBJ2-1, with D possibly TRBD1 on 6 matching bases. The ends were cut back, 1 base at V and 4 bases at J, with 12 bases in the middle. The CDR3 runs 15 residues. Germline CDR1 is SGHRS and CDR2 is YFSETQ.

This sequence joins TRBV20-1 and TRBJ1-1; D is perhaps TRBD1 (5 bases). The CDR3 is made up of 16 amino acids. Per germline, CDR1 DFQATT and CDR2 SNEGSKA (reference sequence). V lost 1 base, J lost 4 bases, and 19 bases lay in between. The CDR3 reads CSARVRVAGLSTEAFF. The CDR3 DNA follows: TGCAGTGCTAGAGTTCGGGTGGCAGGGCTGAGCACTGAAGCTTTCTTT.

Points on this clonotype: Sequence at one end of the junction differs from germline and may be a read error. The chain has TRBV10-3 and TRBJ1-1, with D possibly being TRBD1 (5 bases). CDR3 length equals 14 residues. The germline V gene has CDR1 ENHRY and CDR2 SYGVKD. CDR3 region: CAIGGDRTNTEDFF. Written as DNA, the CDR3 is TGTGCCATCGGGGGGGACCGAACGAACACTGAAGATTTCTTT.

This chain connects TRBV9 to TRBJ1-6, with D possibly TRBD1 on 5 matching bases. The CDR3 is 15 residues long. V lost 0 bases to trimming and J lost 6 bases, with 10 bases between them. Per germline, CDR1 SGDLS and CDR2 YYNGEE. CDR3 nucleotides: TGTGCCAGCAGCGTAGGAACCGGGGCTAATTCACCCCTCCACTTT. Protein product: CASSVGTGANSPLHF.